The rows below give T cell receptor beta chains drawn from one sample of a study of response to subunit inactivated influenza vaccine. TCRdb re-called the RT-PCR reads through MiXCR, storing one row per CDR3 protein. Among about 700,000 distinct CDR3 sequences listed, around 16% were seen once. The sequenced sample was PBMCs from blood, obtained approximately 12 days after vaccination. The receptors were gathered from a man between 50 and 59 years old who received an inactivated influenza vaccine. Each CDR3 is given with its conserved first and last residue. The D gene is left open where the match is weak. Clone size is stated in some rows and not others, as once, few, many or a class when expanded.

TRBV10-2	TRBJ2-7	NA	TRBD1	TGCGCCAGCAGGACAGGGTTTGGGGGCTTAAACTACGAGCAGTACTTC	CASRTGFGGLNYEQYF
TRBV7-8	TRBJ2-3	NA	NA	TGTGCCAGTTACGACCATAGGTACCGGGAGTCAGATACGCAGTATTTT	CASYDHRYRESDTQYF
TRBV20-1	TRBJ1-4	NA	NA	TGCAGTGCCCCGGCATATTTTGCAACTAATGAAAAACTGTTTTTT	CSAPAYFATNEKLFF
TRBV15	TRBJ2-1	NA	TRBD2	TGTGCCACCAGCAGAGACGCGGGGGGGCGGGATGAGCAGTTCTTC	CATSRDAGGRDEQFF
TRBV9	TRBJ2-1	few	TRBD2	TGTGCCAGCAGCGTATCCTCGGGACTAGCGGTAATGGAGCAGTTCTTC	CASSVSSGLAVMEQFF
TRBV20-1	TRBJ2-5	medium-sized	NA	TGCAGTGCTACCCAAGCGGGCCAGCAAGAGACCCAGTACTTC	CSATQAGQQETQYF
TRBV6-2/TRBV6-3	TRBJ2-2	few	NA	TGTGCCAGCTCCCGACGGGGCAGCCGAGTCCCCGGGGAGCTGTTTTTT	CASSRRGSRVPGELFF
TRBV4-1	TRBJ2-1	NA	TRBD2	TGCGCCAGCAGCCGCGGTAGCGGGACCCACAATGAGCAGTTCTTC	CASSRGSGTHNEQFF
TRBV7-2	TRBJ2-2	few	NA	TGTGCCAGCAGCCTCCCACAACTCGCCGGGGAGCTGTTTTTT	CASSLPQLAGELFF
TRBV20-1	TRBJ1-2	few	NA	TGCAGTGCTACAGTTTCTTTTAACTATGGCTACACCTTC	CSATVSFNYGYTF
TRBV4-2	TRBJ1-2	NA	TRBD1	TGTGCCAGCAGCCAGTTTGGCTTGGCGCAGGGGGCTGGGGGCTACACCTTC	CASSQFGLAQGAGGYTF
TRBV28	TRBJ2-2	few	TRBD2	TGTGCCAGCAGTTCTATAGCGGGGGGGCTAACCGGGGAGCTGTTTTTT	CASSSIAGGLTGELFF
TRBV24-1	TRBJ1-2	many	NA	TGTGCCACCAGTGATTCCCGGAGGGGTTTCGGCTACACCTTC	CATSDSRRGFGYTF
TRBV27	TRBJ2-3	many	NA	TGTGCCAGCACCCCTCTAGGGGGGGCAAGAGATACGCAGTATTTT	CASTPLGGARDTQYF
TRBV5-1	TRBJ2-6	NA	NA	TGCGCCAGCAGCTTGGGACAGCCGATCTCTGGGGCCAACGTCCTGACTTTC	CASSLGQPISGANVLTF
TRBV7-2	TRBJ2-7	NA	NA	TGTGCCAGCAGCTTAGCGCGGTGGCGGCGCGAGCAGTACTTC	CASSLARWRREQYF
TRBV7-2	TRBJ2-7	few	TRBD1	TGTGCCAGCAGCCCCCGACAGGGGCCCTCCGAGCAGTACTTC	CASSPRQGPSEQYF
TRBV7-9	TRBJ2-7	many	NA	TGTGCCAGCAGCTTTCCACAGAGCTACGAGCAGTACTTC	CASSFPQSYEQYF
TRBV3-1	TRBJ1-6	NA	NA	TGTGCCAGCAGAGGGAATAATTCACCCCTCCACTTT	CASRGNNSPLHF
TRBV24-1	TRBJ2-1	many	TRBD2	TGTGCCACCAGTGATATAAGCGGGAGCTCCTACAATGAGCAGTTCTTC	CATSDISGSSYNEQFF
TRBV20-1	TRBJ2-7	many	NA	TGCAGTGCTAGTGGTGGGGAGGTCGACGAGCAGTACTTC	CSASGGEVDEQYF
TRBV28	TRBJ1-1	few	NA	TGTGCCAGCAGTTTGGGGCGGTATCTGGGGAACACTGAAGCTTTCTTT	CASSLGRYLGNTEAFF
TRBV6-2/TRBV6-3	TRBJ2-7	few	TRBD2	TGTGCCAGCAAATGGACTAGCGGGACCTACGAGCAGTACTTC	CASKWTSGTYEQYF
TRBV6-2/TRBV6-3	TRBJ2-7	NA	TRBD1	TGTGCCAGCAGGACCTACAGGGGCCTATTCTACGAGCAGTACTTC	CASRTYRGLFYEQYF
TRBV12-3/TRBV12-4	TRBJ1-5	NA	NA	TGTGCCAGCAGTTTAGCGTCGGACAATCAGCCCCAGCATTTT	CASSLASDNQPQHF
TRBV29-1	TRBJ2-7	NA	NA	TGCAGCGTTGTATGGGCAGGGGCCTACGAGCAGTACTTC	CSVVWAGAYEQYF
TRBV27	TRBJ1-1	NA	NA	TGTGCCAGCAGTCAGGGACTATCCGATCTGAACACTGAAGCTTTCTTT	CASSQGLSDLNTEAFF
TRBV6-1	TRBJ2-5	many	TRBD2	TGTGCCAGCAGCGGGGGGGGACCTCAAGAGACCCAGTACTTC	CASSGGGPQETQYF
TRBV18	TRBJ2-3	NA	TRBD2	TGTGCCAGCTCAACATCTCGACTAGCGGGGGGCACAGATACGCAGTATTTT	CASSTSRLAGGTDTQYF
TRBV20-1	TRBJ2-7	NA	TRBD2	TGCAGTGCTAGCCGCCCGGGACTAGCCTACGAGCAGTACTTC	CSASRPGLAYEQYF
TRBV19	TRBJ2-1	NA	NA	TGTGCCAGTAGTATTAGGGTCTCCTACAATGAGCAGTTCTTC	CASSIRVSYNEQFF
TRBV20-1	TRBJ2-7	NA	TRBD2	TGCAGTGCAAAAACCGGGACTAGCGGCTACGAGCAGTACTTC	CSAKTGTSGYEQYF
TRBV6-2/TRBV6-3	TRBJ2-7	few	TRBD2	TGTGCCAGCAGGGGGACTAGCGGGAGGAGTTACGAGCAGTACTTC	CASRGTSGRSYEQYF
TRBV7-8	TRBJ1-4	many	NA	TGTGCCAGCAGCTTAGTTGGATCCACGAATGAAAAACTGTTTTTT	CASSLVGSTNEKLFF
TRBV7-1	TRBJ2-1	NA	NA	TGTGCCAGCAGCTTAGCCCCCCCGTGGGTTCTGGTCGGGAGTAGGGATGAGCAGTTCTTC	CASSLAPPWVLVGSRDEQFF
TRBV20-1	TRBJ2-5	few	NA	TGCAGTGCTAGTCTCGGAAGGAGCACCCAAGAGACCCAGTACTTC	CSASLGRSTQETQYF
TRBV12-3/TRBV12-4	TRBJ2-5	NA	TRBD2	TGTGCCAGCAGACGGACTAGCGGGAGCACCGGCCAGACCCAGTACTTC	CASRRTSGSTGQTQYF
TRBV29-1	TRBJ2-5	NA	NA	TGCAGCGTTGAGTGGCAGGGAGGCCCCCAAGAGACCCAGTACTTC	CSVEWQGGPQETQYF
TRBV20-1	TRBJ2-7	few	TRBD2	TGCAGTGCTGAGAAGACTAGCGGGAGCTCCTACGAGCAGTACTTC	CSAEKTSGSSYEQYF
TRBV20-1	TRBJ2-3	NA	NA	TGCAGTGCTAGGGCGGGCCGAGCCCCAGATACGCAGTATTTT	CSARAGRAPDTQYF
TRBV6-1	TRBJ2-7	once	TRBD1	TGTGCCAGCAGTGAAAGGTCGGTAAAACAGGGGGCTTCCTACGAGCAGTACTTC	CASSERSVKQGASYEQYF